This T cell receptor (beta chain) came from a study of identical twins. This clonotype was observed a handful of times. cDNA molecules carried unique molecular identifiers, and template switching added a universal primer site. One entry per CDR3 protein results from TCRdb running MiXCR on the 5' RACE reads. The sample has about 470,000 distinct CDR3 sequences, 20% to 25% seen once. These data also featured in a second study, about T cells expressing NK-cell markers. That report adds: The study drew TCR beta repertoires from sorted CD3+CD56+NKG2C+, CD3+CD56+NKG2C- and CD3+CD56-NKG2C+ T cells. Sorting in several experiments was restricted by an anti-gamma-delta TCR antibody to alpha-beta TCR T cells. In a handful of donors, these clonotypes also led the CD3+CD56-NKG2C+ fraction.

Input material: CD4+ T cells sorted from blood. The clonotype comes from a woman between 18 and 29 years old in good health.

The CDR3 loop reads CASSPIEVAGGGYNEQFF. For the CDR3, the DNA is TGTGCCAGCAGCCCCATTGAGGTAGCGGGAGGGGGCTACAATGAGCAGTTCTTC. The V and J genes are TRBV4-2 and TRBJ2-1, with TRBD2 matching over 11 bases. The CDR3 has 18 residues. V gave up 4 bases and J gave up 3 bases; unmatched junction bases: 11. The germline V gene has CDR1 LGHNA and CDR2 YNFKEQ.